Below, 28 T cell receptor beta chains from the same sample are listed, as sequenced in a study of T cells after yellow fever vaccination. Using its own MiXCR run on the 5' RACE reads, TCRdb lists one record per CDR3 protein. The repertoire consists of approximately 550,000 distinct CDR3 sequences, with roughly 13% occurring once and the leading ten covering more than 13%. Sequencing used PBMCs, obtained on the day of the yellow fever booster vaccination. The receptors were gathered from a man aged 30-40 years who received the YFV17D yellow fever vaccine.

V gene TRBV10-3 combines with J gene TRBJ2-1, with D hard to call. Germline values: CDR1 ENHRY, CDR2 SYGVKD. CDR3 length: 13 amino acids. V was pared by 2 bases and J by 12 bases, with 14 bases between. CDR3 in amino acids: CAISEAQLSGQFF. The CDR3 bases are TGTGCCATCAGTGAGGCCCAGCTTAGTGGGCAGTTCTTC.

This rearrangement joins TRBV5-1 to TRBJ2-3, with D perhaps matching TRBD2 (6 bases). Trimming pared 5 bases from V and 5 bases from J, leaving 18 bases between. This CDR3 has 15 amino acids. Germline lookup yields CDR1 SGHRS and CDR2 YFSETQ. CDR3 coding DNA: TGCGCCAGCAGGCCAAGAGGAGCGGGCGAAGATACGCAGTATTTT. Translated, it gives CASRPRGAGEDTQYF.

V gene TRBV12-3 or TRBV12-4 combines with J gene TRBJ2-7; 10 bases match TRBD2. The CDR3 is 14 amino acids. The J segment lost 7 bases and the V segment lost 6 bases, leaving 9 bases of the junction unmatched. The CDR3 protein is CASRRLAGTGEQYF. The DNA of the CDR3 is TGTGCCAGCAGGCGACTAGCGGGTACAGGGGAGCAGTACTTC.

This clonotype was found a few times. The V and J genes are TRBV2 and TRBJ2-1, with D tentatively TRBD1 (7 bases). CDR1 SNHLY and CDR2 FYNNEI come from the germline V gene. The CDR3 sequence is 13 residues long. V dropped 6 bases and J dropped 7 bases, with 13 bases sitting between them. CDR3 bases: TGTGCCAGCAGAACGACAGGGAGGAATGAGCAGTTCTTC. The encoded protein is CASRTTGRNEQFF.

This clonotype was observed a single time. The chain has TRBV6-2 or TRBV6-3 and TRBJ1-5; no clear D gene. The CDR3 has 15 residues. Germline CDR1 is MNHEY and CDR2 is SVGEGT. The germline V and J ends were trimmed by 6 bases and 3 bases, with 15 bases remaining between them. The DNA of the CDR3 is TGTGCCAGCAGGGGAGTTGACAAGATCAATCAGCCCCAGCATTTT. This gives the protein CASRGVDKINQPQHF.

The genes are TRBV5-1 and TRBJ2-5; D remains unclear. CDR1 SGHRS and CDR2 YFSETQ come from the germline V gene. The CDR3 length is 14 residues. The V and J ends lost 0 bases and 3 bases respectively, with 9 bases between them. The CDR3 reads CASSLEVREETQYF. The CDR3 nucleotides are TGCGCCAGCAGCTTGGAGGTCCGGGAAGAGACCCAGTACTTC.

This clonotype was seen at least ten times. The gene calls are TRBV5-1 and TRBJ1-6; possibly TRBD1 for D (6 bases). There are 16 residues in the CDR3. V lost 4 bases and J lost 10, with 21 bases in between. In germline, CDR1 is SGHRS, CDR2 YFSETQ. The DNA for the CDR3 is TGCGCCAGCAGCGAGCGAACAGGACAGACCGGGTCACCCCTCCACTTT. Amino acids: CASSERTGQTGSPLHF.

V is TRBV29-1 and J is TRBJ2-5; 11 bases align to TRBD2. Trimming removed 7 bases from V and 2 bases from J; junction bases left unmatched: 3. Germline V gene data show CDR1 as SQVTM and CDR2 as ANQGSEA. The CDR3 has 13 amino acids. CDR3 loop: CSDSSGGQETQYF. The CDR3 nucleotides are TGCAGCGACTCTAGCGGGGGGCAAGAGACCCAGTACTTC.

The sample holds a few counts of this clonotype. J is TRBJ1-2 and V is TRBV12-3 or TRBV12-4, with no clear D. V was trimmed by 5 bases and J by 10 bases, leaving 8 bases between them. This CDR3 is 10 amino acids long. For the CDR3, the DNA is TGTGCCAGCAGTGGACCCGTCTACACCTTC. It translates to CASSGPVYTF.

This clonotype was counted only a few times. One end of the junction fails to match germline, which may point to a read error. The chain uses TRBV20-1 and TRBJ2-1; TRBD2 matches 7 bases. Germline lookup yields CDR1 DFQATT and CDR2 SNEGSKA (reference sequence). The CDR3 has 11 residues. The CDR3 reads CSARINREAYF. The DNA of the CDR3 is TGCAGTGCTAGAATTAACCGGGAGGCCTACTTC.

This clonotype was picked up a small number of times. The chain carries TRBV7-8 and TRBJ2-2; tentatively, D is TRBD2 (6 bases). The ends were cut back, 5 bases at V and 4 bases at J, with 20 bases in the middle. There are 17 residues in the CDR3. Looked up from germline, CDR1 is SGHVS and CDR2 is FQNEAQ. The CDR3 loop is CASSLETGLLATGELFF. CDR3 coding DNA: TGTGCCAGCAGCCTGGAGACGGGACTCCTGGCCACCGGGGAGCTGTTTTTT. The complete variable domain, with remaining parts taken from reference TRBV7-8 and TRBJ2-2, reads GAGVSQSPRYKVAKRGQDVALRCDPISGHVSLFWYQQALGQGPEFLTYFQNEAQLDKSGLPSDRFFAERPEGSVSTLKIQRTQQEDSAVYLCASSLETGLLATGELFFGEGSRLTVL.

This clonotype has just a few counts. The chain links TRBV24-1 to TRBJ2-1, with TRBD2 matching over 16 bases. Germline lookup yields CDR1 KGHDR and CDR2 SFDVKD. Germline trimming cut 3 bases from V and 9 bases from J; bases unmatched to any gene: 10. This CDR3 has 18 amino acids. Here the CDR3 reads CATSDHPGLAGGPGEQFF. The CDR3 coding sequence is TGTGCCACCAGTGATCACCCGGGACTAGCGGGAGGGCCTGGTGAGCAGTTCTTC.

This clonotype was detected a few times. V usage is TRBV25-1 and J usage is TRBJ2-7, with 8 bases matching TRBD1. Germline trimming cut 2 bases from V and 7 bases from J; bases unmatched to any gene: 4. Germline V gene sequence: CDR1 MGHDK, CDR2 SYGVNS. This CDR3 is built from 13 residues. The CDR3 is CASSEQGAREQYF. CDR3 in DNA: TGTGCCAGCAGTGAACAGGGGGCGCGTGAGCAGTACTTC.

This clonotype turned up a few times. The chain carries TRBV7-2 and TRBJ2-7; TRBD2 aligns across 7 bases. Germline trimming cut 5 bases from V and 7 bases from J; bases unmatched to any gene: 11. Germline lookup yields CDR1 SGHTA and CDR2 FQGNSA. The CDR3 runs 14 residues. CDR3 nucleotide sequence: TGTGCCAGCAGCGTCCTAGCGGTACCGGGGGAGCAGTACTTC. Protein: CASSVLAVPGEQYF.

The chain employs TRBV12-3 or TRBV12-4 and TRBJ2-5, with D unresolved. V dropped 2 bases and J dropped 5 bases, with 9 bases sitting between them. The CDR3 totals 13 residues. The DNA of the CDR3 is TGTGCCAGCAGTTTACAGCCCGGGGAGACCCAGTACTTC. This codes for CASSLQPGETQYF.

The chain has TRBV9 and TRBJ2-1; 9 bases align to TRBD2. The J segment lost 5 bases and the V segment lost 0 bases, leaving 9 bases of the junction unmatched. The CDR3 runs to 17 residues. The germline V gene has CDR1 SGDLS and CDR2 YYNGEE. DNA for the CDR3: TGTGCCAGCAGCGTAGTTGCCTTACAGCGGGGGGACAATGAGCAGTTCTTC. Its protein product is CASSVVALQRGDNEQFF.

This clonotype was counted at least ten times. V is TRBV19 and J is TRBJ1-5; D remains unclear. V lost 2 bases and J lost 6, with 14 bases in between. The CDR3 is made up of 15 amino acids. Germline lookup yields CDR1 LNHDA and CDR2 SQIVND (reference sequence). In DNA form, the CDR3 reads TGTGCCAGTAGTATATCCGGGTCTCGTAGTCAGCCCCAGCATTTT. Translating gives CASSISGSRSQPQHF.

This CDR3 reads CASFSGKSGETQYF. CDR3 bases: TGTGCCAGCTTCAGCGGGAAGTCGGGAGAGACCCAGTACTTC. The chain recombines TRBV7-9 with TRBJ2-5; the match to TRBD2 covers 7 bases. The CDR3 is 14 amino acids. The ends lost 8 bases at V and 4 bases at J; junction bases unmatched: 10. Germline CDR1 is SEHNR and CDR2 is FQNEAQ (reference sequence).

This clonotype was counted only a few times. V gene TRBV20-1 combines with J gene TRBJ2-6; no clear D. Germline values: CDR1 DFQATT, CDR2 SNEGSKA (reference sequence). V lost 6 bases to trimming and J lost 3 bases, with 9 bases between them. This CDR3 has 13 amino acids. As DNA, the CDR3 is TGCAGTGCCAGTATTGGTGGGGCCAACGTCCTGACTTTC. It codes for CSASIGGANVLTF.

V is TRBV3-1 and J is TRBJ2-5; D is perhaps TRBD2 (6 bases). The CDR3 runs 11 residues. Between the trimmed V and J ends, which lost 3 bases and 7 bases, there was a span of 6 bases. Per germline, CDR1 LGHDT and CDR2 YNNKEL (reference sequence). In DNA form, the CDR3 reads TGTGCCAGCAGCCACGGGGGGACCCAGTACTTC. Encoded protein: CASSHGGTQYF.

A few counts support this clonotype. J is TRBJ2-3 and V is TRBV29-1, with 10 bases that match TRBD2. V lost 0 bases to trimming and J lost 4 bases; unmatched junction nucleotides: 13. Germline V gives CDR1 SQVTM, CDR2 ANQGSEA. This CDR3 has 18 residues. The CDR3 region has the DNA TGCAGCGTTGAAGATCGTCCCCCTAGCGGGAGTCTCGCAGATACGCAGTATTTT. Its translation: CSVEDRPPSGSLADTQYF.

The gene calls are TRBV20-1 and TRBJ2-7; no reliable D call. CDR1 and CDR2 from the germline V gene are DFQATT and SNEGSKA (reference sequence). There are 13 residues in the CDR3. The ends were cut back, 1 base at V and 2 bases at J, with 9 bases in the middle. The CDR3 region is CSARGAVTYEQYF. The CDR3 DNA is TGCAGTGCTAGAGGGGCAGTTACCTACGAGCAGTACTTC.

This clonotype was observed a few times. The chain joins TRBV5-5 to TRBJ1-5, with D possibly being TRBD1 (5 bases). This CDR3 comprises 15 residues. Germline CDR1 reads SGHKS; CDR2 reads YYEKEE (reference sequence). V gave up 4 bases and J gave up 6 bases, with 17 bases separating them. In nucleotides, the CDR3 is TGTGCCAGCAGCGAGAACACAGGCGACCTTCAGCCCCAGCATTTT. Residues: CASSENTGDLQPQHF. The full variable domain, with the rest looked up from reference TRBV5-5 and TRBJ1-5, is DAGVTQSPTHLIKTRGQQVTLRCSPISGHKSVSWYQQVLGQGPQFIFQYYEKEERGRGNFPDRFSARQFPNYSSELNVNALLLGDSALYLCASSENTGDLQPQHFGDGTRLSIL.

This clonotype was seen a single time. The chain couples TRBV27 to TRBJ2-7, with 9 nucleotides matching TRBD2. CDR3 length: 15 residues. CDR1 and CDR2 from the germline V gene are MNHEY and SMNVEV (reference sequence). Trimming removed 2 bases from V and 4 bases from J; junction bases left unmatched: 6. This CDR3 is CASSLAASGTYEQYF. CDR3 coding DNA: TGTGCCAGCAGTTTAGCGGCTAGCGGGACATACGAGCAGTACTTC.

This clonotype has just a few counts. The chain combines TRBV5-1 with TRBJ2-5, with no clear D. The CDR3 totals 13 residues. Germline V lookup: CDR1 SGHRS, CDR2 YFSETQ. Trimming pared 3 bases from V and 1 base from J, leaving 7 bases between. The chain's CDR3 is CASSSGFQETQYF. The CDR3 DNA reads as TGCGCCAGCAGCTCCGGTTTCCAAGAGACCCAGTACTTC.

This clonotype was found a few times. The chain joins TRBV5-4 to TRBJ1-2, with 10 nucleotides matching TRBD1. CDR1 is SGHNT and CDR2 is YYREEE in the germline V gene (reference sequence). Germline trimming cut 3 bases from V and 7 bases from J; bases unmatched to any gene: 3. The CDR3 is made up of 13 amino acids. The CDR3 here is CASSSGQGGGYTF. The CDR3 DNA follows: TGTGCCAGCAGCTCTGGACAGGGGGGTGGCTACACCTTC. Variable domain in full (rest from reference TRBV5-4 and TRBJ1-2): ETGVTQSPTHLIKTRGQQVTLRCSSQSGHNTVSWYQQALGQGPQFIFQYYREEENGRGNFPPRFSGLQFPNYSSELNVNALELDDSALYLCASSSGQGGGYTFGSGTRLTVV.

V and J are TRBV7-9 and TRBJ1-6; D is unresolved. This CDR3 region has 12 residues. CDR1 and CDR2 (germline): SEHNR, FQNEAQ (reference sequence). Trimming cost V 5 bases and J 10 bases, with 9 bases left between them. Here the CDR3 DNA reads TGTGCCAGCAGCCAACCGAGGTCACCCCTCCACTTT. Protein sequence: CASSQPRSPLHF.

The rearrangement links TRBV6-1 to TRBJ1-1; perhaps TRBD1 as D (6 bases). Trimming pared 7 bases from V and 7 bases from J, leaving 16 bases between. CDR1 is MNHNS, CDR2 SASEGT, per germline. This CDR3 region has 13 residues. The DNA of the CDR3 is TGTGCCAGCATTCCAACCCCCAGGGGTGAAGCTTTCTTT. It is translated as CASIPTPRGEAFF.